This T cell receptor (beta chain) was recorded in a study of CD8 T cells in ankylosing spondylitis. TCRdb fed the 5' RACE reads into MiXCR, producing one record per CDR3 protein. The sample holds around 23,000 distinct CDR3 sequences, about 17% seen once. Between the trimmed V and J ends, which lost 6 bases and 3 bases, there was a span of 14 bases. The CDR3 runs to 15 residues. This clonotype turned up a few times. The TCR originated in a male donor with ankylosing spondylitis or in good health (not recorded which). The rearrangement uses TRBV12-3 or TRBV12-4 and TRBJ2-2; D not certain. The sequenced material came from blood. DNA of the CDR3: TGTGCCAGCAGGAAACCGGTGGCGGACACCGGGGAGCTGTTTTTT. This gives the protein CASRKPVADTGELFF.